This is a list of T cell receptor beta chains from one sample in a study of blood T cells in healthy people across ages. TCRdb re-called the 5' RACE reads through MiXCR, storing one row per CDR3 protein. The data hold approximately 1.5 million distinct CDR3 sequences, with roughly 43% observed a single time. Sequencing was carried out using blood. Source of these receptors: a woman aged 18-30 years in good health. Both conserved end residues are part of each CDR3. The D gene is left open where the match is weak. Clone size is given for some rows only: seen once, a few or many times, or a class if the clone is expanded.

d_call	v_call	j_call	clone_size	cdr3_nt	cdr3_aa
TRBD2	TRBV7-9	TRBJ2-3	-	TGTGCCAGCAGCTTAAACCTAGCGGGGGACACAGATACGCAGTATTTT	CASSLNLAGDTDTQYF
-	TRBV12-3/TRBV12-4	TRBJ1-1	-	TGTGCCAGCAGTTTTCGGGTCCCGAGGAACACTGAAGCTTTCTTT	CASSFRVPRNTEAFF
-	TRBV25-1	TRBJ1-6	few	TGTGCCAGCAGTGAATTAGGCCAGGGACTGAATTCACCCCTCCACTTT	CASSELGQGLNSPLHF
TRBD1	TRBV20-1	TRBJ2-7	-	TGCAGTGCTAGAGACTCCGGGACAGGGGTGTACGAGCAGTACTTC	CSARDSGTGVYEQYF
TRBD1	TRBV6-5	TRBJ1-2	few	TGTGCCAGCAGTTACTCGCTGGGACAGGGAGAGCGTGGCTACACCTTC	CASSYSLGQGERGYTF
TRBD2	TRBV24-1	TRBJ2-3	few	TGTGCCACCAGTATAGCGGGGGCCCTAGATACGCAGTATTTT	CATSIAGALDTQYF
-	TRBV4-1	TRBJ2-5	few	TGCGCCAGCAGCCAAGCGATTAACGATGAGCAGTACTTC	CASSQAINDEQYF
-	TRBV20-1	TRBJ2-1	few	TGCAGTGCTGGATCTAATTGGGCCAATGAGCAGTTCTTC	CSAGSNWANEQFF
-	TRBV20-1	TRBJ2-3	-	TGCAGTGCTAGCCCACCACAAGATACGCAGTATTTT	CSASPPQDTQYF
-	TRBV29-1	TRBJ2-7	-	TGCAGCGTTAGGACAGCCTCTTCCTACGAGCAGTACTTC	CSVRTASSYEQYF
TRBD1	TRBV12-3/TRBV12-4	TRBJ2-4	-	TGTGCCAGCAGCCTCGGACAGGGGGCCGTCTTTACCAAAAACATTCAGTACTTC	CASSLGQGAVFTKNIQYF